These 28 T cell receptor beta chains share one sample of origin, sequenced in a study of blood T cell repertoires in COVID-19. Clones were read by immunoSEQ multiplex PCR, and TCRdb kept only the in-frame ones, dropping some. This table holds roughly 200,000 clones, roughly 84% found once. The specimen was peripheral blood. The receptors originated from a man between 50 and 59 years old with active or convalescent COVID-19.

The J gene is TRBJ1-1, the V gene TRBV14, with 10 bases identical to TRBD1. This CDR3 has 16 residues. Trimming at V came to 4 bases and at J to 5 bases, leaving 10 bases not matched to a gene. CDR1 is SGHDN and CDR2 is FVKESK in the germline V gene. CDR3 sequence (DNA): TGTGCCAGCAGCCCAAGACAGGGGGCCGGAGAGACTGAAGCTTTCTTT. This gives the protein CASSPRQGAGETEAFF.

The CDR3 region is CASSTQGAGQPQHF. DNA of the CDR3: TGTGCCAGTAGTACCCAGGGGGCTGGGCAGCCCCAGCATTTT. V usage is TRBV19 and J usage is TRBJ1-5; 8 positions match TRBD1. Looked up from germline, CDR1 is LNHDA and CDR2 is SQIVND (reference sequence). V shed 4 bases and J 7 bases; nucleotides not matched to a gene: 6. This CDR3 is built from 14 residues.

This clone was seen a handful of times. The genes are TRBV18 and TRBJ2-7; 9 bases are a match to TRBD2. The junction had 6 bases not matched to a gene; V was cut back by 0 bases and J by 0 bases. The CDR3 runs 17 residues. Germline CDR1 reads KGHSH; CDR2 reads LQKENI. The CDR3 sequence is CASSPPGIAGASYEQYF. The CDR3 region has the DNA TGTGCCAGCTCACCACCGGGGATAGCGGGGGCCTCCTACGAGCAGTACTTC.

This chain uses TRBV9 with TRBJ2-2; 7 bases fit TRBD1. Germline V gene lookup returns CDR1 SGDLS and CDR2 YYNGEE. V trimming: 2 bases; J trimming: 4 bases; junction bases outside the gene matches: 8. The CDR3 is made up of 16 amino acids. CDR3 in DNA: TGTGCCAGCAGCGTCGGAGCACAGGGGTTCACCGGGGAGCTGTTTTTT. It yields the protein CASSVGAQGFTGELFF.

V and J are TRBV7-7 and TRBJ2-1; 9 bases fit TRBD2. The V and J ends lost 3 bases and 7 bases, in that order; junction bases with no gene match: 10. CDR3 length: 16 amino acids. The germline V gene has CDR1 SSHAT and CDR2 FNYEAQ (reference sequence). The CDR3, as DNA: TGTGCCAGCAGCTTGCTTTCCGGGACTAGCATTAATGAGCAGTTCTTC. Translation gives CASSLLSGTSINEQFF.

CDR3 region: CASSSPGLAGGEQYF. In DNA form, the CDR3 reads TGTGCCAGCAGCTCTCCGGGACTAGCGGGGGGCGAGCAGTACTTC. The chain has TRBV11-2 and TRBJ2-7, with 15 bases identical to TRBD2. The junction had 4 bases not matched to a gene; V was cut back by 4 bases and J by 6 bases. Per the germline V gene, CDR1 is SGHAT and CDR2 is FQNNGV. The CDR3 is 15 amino acids.

This chain connects TRBV4-3 to TRBJ2-2; perhaps TRBD2 as D (6 bases). Deletions cut 9 bases from V and 0 bases from J, with 11 bases between. CDR3 size: 14 residues. CDR1 LGHNA and CDR2 YSLEER come from the germline V gene. In DNA form, the CDR3 reads TGCGCCAGGGGGGGACCCTCGAACACCGGGGAGCTGTTTTTT. Its protein is CARGGPSNTGELFF.

A remark on this clone: Other DNA sequences in this sample translate to the same CDR3. The chain uses TRBV7-2 and TRBJ1-6; no clear D. The germline V and J ends were trimmed by 0 bases and 6 bases, with 9 bases remaining between them. The CDR3 totals 15 residues. Germline V CDR1 and CDR2: SGHTA, FQGNSA. CDR3 amino acids: CASSLAGPPNSPLHF. CDR3 DNA: TGTGCCAGCAGCTTAGCTGGCCCGCCTAATTCACCCCTCCACTTT.

This chain links TRBV6-2 or TRBV6-3 with TRBJ1-5; D possibly corresponds to TRBD1 (5 bases). Trimming removed 2 bases from V and 6 bases from J, with 11 bases in between. The CDR3 runs 14 residues. In germline, CDR1 is MNHEY, CDR2 SVGEGT. In DNA form, the CDR3 reads TGTGCCAGCAGTTACGTCCAGGGAATTCAGCCCCAGCATTTT. As protein: CASSYVQGIQPQHF.

The rearrangement uses TRBV18 and TRBJ1-6; 12 positions match TRBD1. The CDR3 contains 18 residues. V trimming: 2 bases; J trimming: 10 bases; junction bases outside the gene matches: 12. CDR1 and CDR2 from the germline V gene are KGHSH and LQKENI. This CDR3 is CASSPLPGQGASGSPLHF. The CDR3 DNA reads as TGTGCCAGCTCACCATTACCGGGACAGGGGGCGTCCGGATCACCCCTCCACTTT.

The chain is built from TRBV19 and TRBJ1-1; 8 bases align to TRBD1. With 6 bases clipped from V and 4 bases from J, the junction kept 4 bases outside the gene matches. Germline V gene data show CDR1 as LNHDA and CDR2 as SQIVND (reference sequence). The CDR3 has 13 amino acids. The CDR3 DNA reads TGTGCCAGTAGGCGACAGGGGTCCACTGAAGCTTTCTTT. Residues: CASRRQGSTEAFF.

This chain joins TRBV6-6 and TRBJ1-2; TRBD1 matches 8 bases. Trimming removed 6 bases from V and 8 bases from J; junction bases left unmatched: 5. This CDR3 has 12 amino acids. Germline CDR1 reads MNHNY; CDR2 reads SVGAGI (reference sequence). CDR3 region: CASRPGGGGYTF. The CDR3 DNA reads TGTGCCAGCAGACCAGGGGGCGGAGGCTACACCTTC.

This chain connects TRBV18 to TRBJ1-6; 8 bases match TRBD1. This CDR3 spans 14 amino acids. CDR1 is KGHSH and CDR2 is LQKENI in the germline V gene. V dropped 6 bases and J dropped 13; count of bases not matched to a gene: 11. This CDR3 reads CASSMGQDAAPLHF. CDR3 in DNA: TGTGCCAGCTCCATGGGACAGGACGCGGCCCCCCTCCACTTT. Full variable domain (missing parts from reference TRBV18 and TRBJ1-6): NAGVMQNPRHLVRRRGQEARLRCSPMKGHSHVYWYRQLPEEGLKFMVYLQKENIIDESGMPKERFSAEFPKEGPSILRIQQVVRGDSAAYFCASSMGQDAAPLHFGNGTRLTVT.

In its sample, this clone was seen once. The chain carries TRBV12-3 or TRBV12-4 and TRBJ1-2; D is uncertain. This CDR3 contains 13 residues. The V and J ends lost 1 base and 5 bases respectively, with 8 bases between them. In DNA, the CDR3 is TGTGCCAGCAGTTTAGACGCGGGGTATGGCTACACCTTC. Translated, it gives CASSLDAGYGYTF.

Only a few counts were recorded for this clone. V gene TRBV3-1 (or the pseudogene TRBV3-2) combines with J gene TRBJ2-1; a weak D match, TRBD2 (5 bases). V dropped 6 bases and J dropped 7 bases, with 13 bases sitting between them. The germline CDR1 and CDR2 sequences are LGHDT and YNNKEL (reference sequence). The CDR3 length is 13 residues. The CDR3 sequence is CASSPLRENEQFF. Here the CDR3 DNA reads TGTGCCAGCAGTCCCCTCCGGGAAAATGAGCAGTTCTTC.

This chain connects TRBV7-3 to TRBJ2-6, with a possible D match to TRBD1 (6 bases). V was pared by 4 bases and J by 4 bases, with 8 bases between. CDR1 and CDR2 from the germline V gene are SGHTA and FQGTGA. The CDR3 is made up of 14 amino acids. The CDR3 is CASSSGVGANVLTF. CDR3 nucleotides: TGTGCCAGCAGCTCAGGGGTCGGGGCCAACGTCCTGACTTTC.

The rearrangement joins TRBV28 to TRBJ2-3, with TRBD2 matching 10 bases. The CDR3 consists of 16 residues. Trimming removed 3 bases from V and 6 bases from J; junction bases left unmatched: 9. CDR1 and CDR2 from the germline V gene are MDHEN and SYDVKM. The CDR3 region is CASSFPLAGGRDTQYF. CDR3 bases: TGTGCCAGCAGTTTTCCGTTAGCGGGGGGTCGGGATACGCAGTATTTT.

The V and J genes are TRBV5-1 and TRBJ1-6; D perhaps matches TRBD1 (5 bases). The CDR3 extends over 16 amino acids. Germline lookup yields CDR1 SGHRS and CDR2 YFSETQ. V lost 0 bases, J lost 0 bases, and 7 bases lay in between. This CDR3 reads CASSLGQNSYNSPLHF. Here the CDR3 DNA reads TGCGCCAGCAGCTTGGGACAGAACTCCTATAATTCACCCCTCCACTTT.

The rearrangement links TRBV4-2 to TRBJ2-5; 8 nucleotides align to TRBD2. The CDR3 totals 16 residues. Losses at the gene ends were 1 base for V and 5 bases for J; bases not matched to a gene: 9. Per the germline V gene, CDR1 is LGHNA and CDR2 is YNFKEQ. CDR3 sequence: CASSQVVSGDRETQYF. The CDR3 coding sequence is TGTGCCAGCAGCCAAGTCGTTAGCGGGGACCGGGAGACCCAGTACTTC.

This clone has only one observation. V is TRBV6-2 or TRBV6-3 and J is TRBJ1-2; weak D call: TRBD1 (6 bases). The V end was cut by 0 bases, the J end by 8 bases, with 10 bases between. Looked up from germline, CDR1 is MNHEY and CDR2 is SVGEGT. The CDR3 is 13 residues long. The CDR3 protein is CASSYSGGRGYTF. DNA for the CDR3: TGTGCCAGCAGTTACTCAGGGGGTCGAGGCTACACCTTC.

V and J are TRBV9 and TRBJ2-3, with 7 nucleotides matching TRBD1. CDR1 is SGDLS, CDR2 YYNGEE, per germline. The CDR3 has 17 residues. The ends lost 4 bases at V and 0 bases at J; junction bases unmatched: 11. CDR3: CASSSRQGPPSTDTQYF. The CDR3 nucleotides are TGTGCCAGCAGCTCTCGACAGGGACCCCCCAGCACAGATACGCAGTATTTT. Combining the CDR3 with reference TRBV9 and TRBJ2-3 gives the whole variable domain DSGVTQTPKHLITATGQRVTLRCSPRSGDLSVYWYQQSLDQGLQFLIQYYNGEERAKGNILERFSAQQFPDLHSELNLSSLELGDSALYFCASSSRQGPPSTDTQYFGPGTRLTVL.

The chain combines TRBV9 with TRBJ2-6, with D maybe TRBD2 (5 bases). The germline gives CDR1 SGDLS, CDR2 YYNGEE. CDR3 length: 19 residues. Trimming stripped 0 bases from V and 2 bases from J, with 18 bases between. This CDR3 reads CASSVESSGLLAGANVLTF. CDR3 nucleotide sequence: TGTGCCAGCAGCGTAGAGTCTTCCGGACTCTTAGCTGGGGCCAACGTCCTGACTTTC.

The rearrangement uses TRBV19 and TRBJ2-5; the match to TRBD2 covers 8 bases. In germline, CDR1 is LNHDA, CDR2 SQIVND (reference sequence). The CDR3 is made up of 13 amino acids. V trimming: 6 bases; J trimming: 5 bases; junction bases outside the gene matches: 5. CDR3 sequence (DNA): TGTGCCAGTAGGGTAGCGGGGACCGAGACCCAGTACTTC. Translated: CASRVAGTETQYF. Based on the CDR3 plus reference TRBV19 and TRBJ2-5, the full variable domain is DGGITQSPKYLFRKEGQNVTLSCEQNLNHDAMYWYRQDPGQGLRLIYYSQIVNDFQKGDIAEGYSVSREKKESFPLTVTSAQKNPTAFYLCASRVAGTETQYFGPGTRLLVL.

J is TRBJ2-1 and V is TRBV2; D possibly corresponds to TRBD2 (5 bases). The CDR3 spans 14 residues. Germline assignment: CDR1 SNHLY and CDR2 FYNNEI. Trimming took 5 bases from V and 8 from J, leaving 16 bases between them. The CDR3 reads CASSRGLRGYEQFF. CDR3 sequence (DNA): TGTGCCAGCAGTCGTGGACTCCGGGGATATGAGCAGTTCTTC.

This sequence joins TRBV19 and TRBJ1-6; 8 bases match TRBD1. Germline V lookup: CDR1 LNHDA, CDR2 SQIVND (reference sequence). The ends lost 6 bases at V and 9 bases at J; junction bases unmatched: 4. This CDR3 has 13 amino acids. CDR3 nucleotides: TGTGCCAGTAGCCAAGGACAGGGTTCACCCCTCCACTTT. Translation gives CASSQGQGSPLHF. Together with reference TRBV19 and TRBJ1-6, the CDR3 gives the full variable domain: DGGITQSPKYLFRKEGQNVTLSCEQNLNHDAMYWYRQDPGQGLRLIYYSQIVNDFQKGDIAEGYSVSREKKESFPLTVTSAQKNPTAFYLCASSQGQGSPLHFGNGTRLTVT.

The genes are TRBV28 and TRBJ2-3; possibly TRBD2 for D (6 bases). Trimming took off 6 bases at V and 1 base at J, with 14 bases between the two ends. This CDR3 region has 15 residues. From germline, CDR1 is MDHEN and CDR2 SYDVKM. CDR3 residues: CASRLGGLGTDTQYF. The CDR3 nucleotides read TGTGCCAGCAGGCTGGGGGGACTCGGCACAGATACGCAGTATTTT.

The chain has TRBV5-1 and TRBJ2-5, with 7 positions matching TRBD1. V was clipped by 4 bases and J by 5 bases; unmatched bases: 5. Germline V CDR1 and CDR2: SGHRS, YFSETQ. This CDR3 is 13 amino acids long. This chain's CDR3 is CASSARGMETQYF. CDR3 bases: TGCGCCAGCAGCGCCAGGGGGATGGAGACCCAGTACTTC.

J is TRBJ1-3 and V is TRBV7-2, with D uncertain. Trimming shortened V by 5 bases and J by 0 bases, and 11 bases separated the two germline ends. Germline loops: CDR1 SGHTA, CDR2 FQGNSA. CDR3 length: 15 amino acids. The chain's CDR3 is CASSPGRDSGNTIYF. DNA of the CDR3: TGTGCCAGCAGCCCCGGACGGGACTCTGGAAACACCATATATTTT.